Below, 21 T cell receptor beta chains from the same sample are listed, as sequenced in a study of cytomegalovirus exposure and HLA in healthy donors. Researchers ran the PCR with 60 Vbeta and 13 Jbeta primers. Data came from immunoSEQ multiplex PCR; TCRdb stores just in-frame clones and leaves some out. Of about 170,000 clones detected, approximately 84% appear once; the ten largest clones hold 4.5%. Sequencing used PBMCs. These receptors all stem from a woman between 50 and 59 years old in good health and CMV-seropositive.

V usage is TRBV5-1 and J usage is TRBJ1-1; TRBD1 aligns across 7 bases. In germline, CDR1 is SGHRS, CDR2 YFSETQ. CDR3 length: 14 residues. With V trimmed by 4 bases and J by 1 base, 4 bases remained unmatched. The CDR3 sequence: CASSHNRGNTEAFF. CDR3 sequence (DNA): TGCGCCAGCAGCCATAACAGGGGGAACACTGAAGCTTTCTTT.

The chain recombines TRBV27 with TRBJ1-1; D might be TRBD1 (6 bases). The V and J ends lost 5 bases and 3 bases respectively, with 16 bases between them. Germline loops: CDR1 MNHEY, CDR2 SMNVEV (reference sequence). CDR3 length: 15 residues. The DNA for the CDR3 is TGTGCCAGCAGTCCACGGGGGGGGGCGGACACTGAAGCTTTCTTT. This sequence encodes CASSPRGGADTEAFF.

This clone was picked up one time. CDR3 in DNA: TGTGCCAGCAGCTTAGGTCGAGGGCGGGGGCTAAAAGAGACCCAGTACTTC. It codes for CASSLGRGRGLKETQYF. This chain uses TRBV7-3 with TRBJ2-5; weak D call: TRBD2 (7 bases). Trimming stripped 2 bases from V and 3 bases from J, with 19 bases between. Germline values: CDR1 SGHTA, CDR2 FQGTGA. This CDR3 contains 17 residues.

The rearrangement joins TRBV10-3 to TRBJ2-7; either TRBD1 or TRBD2 may supply D (11 bases each). CDR3 size: 17 residues. Germline assignment: CDR1 ENHRY and CDR2 SYGVKD. V was cut by 6 bases and J by 3 bases, with 24 bases left in between. The CDR3 DNA follows: TGTGCCATCAGAGGGACAGGGGGGCTAGCGGGAGGCTACGAGCAGTACTTC. Translated: CAIRGTGGLAGGYEQYF.

The count of this clone is one. One junction end disagrees with the germline gene, perhaps due to a read error. The chain employs TRBV18 and TRBJ2-1, with 12 bases that match TRBD2. CDR3 length equals 16 residues. The germline gives CDR1 KGHSH, CDR2 LQKENI. The CDR3 DNA reads as TGTGCCAGCTCAGCACCAGGACTAGCGGGAATCAATGAGCAGTTCTTC. Protein sequence: CASSAPGLAGINEQFF.

A word on this clone: No conserved phenylalanine or tryptophan ends this CDR3, so it is likely a read error. The CDR3 DNA reads as TGTGCCTGGGAGACAGGGGACAATTCACCCCTCCACCTT. Encoded protein: CAWETGDNSPLHL. This sequence joins TRBV30 and TRBJ1-6, with TRBD1 matching over 8 bases. The CDR3 is made up of 13 amino acids. V lost 5 bases to trimming and J lost 7 bases; unmatched junction nucleotides: 4. Germline V gene sequence: CDR1 GTSNPN, CDR2 SVGIG (reference sequence).

This clone has a handful of counts. V and J are TRBV14 and TRBJ2-1; TRBD2 matches 11 bases. The CDR3 length is 15 residues. Trimming cost V 3 bases and J 6 bases; bases outside gene matches: 4. Germline V gives CDR1 SGHDN, CDR2 FVKESK. The CDR3 DNA reads as TGTGCCAGCAGCCATCAACTAGCGGGAGTCAATGAGCAGTTCTTC. Its translation is CASSHQLAGVNEQFF.

The chain employs TRBV27 and TRBJ2-7, with 8 bases lining up with TRBD2. From germline, CDR1 is MNHEY and CDR2 SMNVEV (reference sequence). J was trimmed by 1 base and V by 3 bases; bases with no gene match: 5. The CDR3 length is 15 residues. Written as DNA, the CDR3 is TGTGCCAGCAGTTTCCGGCGGGAGGTGTCCTACGAGCAGTACTTC. Translating it yields CASSFRREVSYEQYF.

The CDR3 DNA reads TGTGCCAGCAGTTGGGGGACAGGGGCCAACGTCCTGACTTTC. Translated, it gives CASSWGTGANVLTF. The chain has TRBV27 and TRBJ2-6, with a tentative D call TRBD1 (6 bases). V shed 4 bases and J shed 4 bases, with 8 bases lying between them. The length of the CDR3 is 14 residues. The germline V gene has CDR1 MNHEY and CDR2 SMNVEV (reference sequence). The variable domain in full, with the rest retrieved from reference TRBV27 and TRBJ2-6, is EAQVTQNPRYLITVTGKKLTVTCSQNMNHEYMSWYRQDPGLGLRQIYYSMNVEVTDKGDVPEGYKVSRKEKRNFPLILESPSPNQTSLYFCASSWGTGANVLTFGAGSRLTVL.

The table lists this clone with a count of one. V usage is TRBV5-1 and J usage is TRBJ1-1; the D is unclear. Trimming took 3 bases from V and 1 from J, leaving 10 bases between them. CDR3 length: 14 amino acids. Germline CDR1 reads SGHRS; CDR2 reads YFSETQ. This CDR3 reads CASSWGGRNTEAFF. CDR3 bases: TGCGCCAGCAGCTGGGGTGGGAGGAACACTGAAGCTTTCTTT.

The J gene is TRBJ2-5, the V gene TRBV29-1; D is unresolved. The CDR3 runs 13 residues. Germline V gene sequence: CDR1 SQVTM, CDR2 ANQGSEA. V was shortened by 4 bases and J by 4 bases, with 13 bases between the two germline ends. The CDR3 DNA sequence: TGCAGCGTTGGACTCTTGAGAGGAGAGACCCAGTACTTC. Protein product: CSVGLLRGETQYF. Complete variable domain (other parts from reference TRBV29-1 and TRBJ2-5): SAVISQKPSRDICQRGTSLTIQCQVDSQVTMMFWYRQQPGQSLTLIATANQGSEATYESGFVIDKFPISRPNLTFSTLTVSNMSPEDSSIYLCSVGLLRGETQYFGPGTRLLVL.

This clone was seen only a few times. The rearrangement joins TRBV5-5 to TRBJ2-7; D ambiguous. The CDR3 covers 15 residues. Between the trimmed V and J ends, which lost 4 bases and 1 base, there was a span of 15 bases. Per the germline V gene, CDR1 is SGHKS and CDR2 is YYEKEE (reference sequence). Written as DNA, the CDR3 is TGTGCCAGCAGCCCGACAACCCCAGGTTCCTACGAGCAGTACTTC. Encoded protein: CASSPTTPGSYEQYF.

J is TRBJ2-1 and V is TRBV5-1; 7 bases line up with TRBD2. The CDR3 runs 16 residues. CDR1 is SGHRS, CDR2 YFSETQ, per germline. The ends lost 0 bases at V and 2 bases at J; junction bases unmatched: 5. DNA for the CDR3: TGCGCCAGCAGCTTGGTGGGCGGGGGACCCTACAATGAGCAGTTCTTC. Translating gives CASSLVGGGPYNEQFF.

The gene calls are TRBV6-6 and TRBJ1-5; D may be TRBD1 (6 bases). V dropped 5 bases and J dropped 2 bases, with 16 bases sitting between them. This CDR3 region has 16 residues. Germline CDR1 MNHNY, CDR2 SVGAGI (reference sequence). The CDR3: CASSTEQGSRNQPQHF. DNA of the CDR3: TGTGCCAGCAGTACGGAGCAGGGGTCCCGCAATCAGCCCCAGCATTTT.

The V call is TRBV6-5, the J call TRBJ2-5; TRBD2 aligns across 8 bases. The CDR3 has 14 amino acids. The germline gives CDR1 MNHEY, CDR2 SVGAGI. After removal of 6 bases from V and 6 bases from J, the junction contained 9 bases not matched to a gene. The DNA for the CDR3 is TGTGCCAGCAGGGGCGGGGGGCTTCCAAAGACCCAGTACTTC. This sequence encodes CASRGGGLPKTQYF.

The chain recombines TRBV27 with TRBJ1-1, with D unresolved. Germline V gene data show CDR1 as MNHEY and CDR2 as SMNVEV (reference sequence). This CDR3 is built from 13 residues. Trimming removed 0 bases at V and 3 bases at J, with 5 bases between. The CDR3 DNA reads TGTGCCAGCAGTTTATCTAGCGACACTGAAGCTTTCTTT. Amino acid sequence: CASSLSSDTEAFF.

The chain has TRBV11-2 and TRBJ2-5, with D unclear. The CDR3 is 11 amino acids. Germline assignment: CDR1 SGHAT and CDR2 FQNNGV. CDR3 DNA: TGTGCTATTAGATATCAAGAGACCCAGTACTTC. Amino acids: CAIRYQETQYF. Drawing the rest from reference TRBV11-2 and TRBJ2-5, the complete variable domain is EAGVAQSPRYKIIEKRQSVAFWCNPISGHATLYWYQQILGQGPKLLIQFQNNGVVDDSQLPKDRFSAERLKGVDSTLKIQPAKLEDSAVYLCAIRYQETQYFGPGTRLLVL.

V usage is TRBV5-1 and J usage is TRBJ1-2, with D unresolved. V lost 0 bases to trimming and J lost 4 bases, with 7 bases between them. The CDR3 has 13 amino acids. Germline values: CDR1 SGHRS, CDR2 YFSETQ. In DNA form, the CDR3 reads TGCGCCAGCAGCTTGGTTCAGTCCTATGGCTACACCTTC. As protein: CASSLVQSYGYTF. The full variable domain, rest sourced from reference TRBV5-1 and TRBJ1-2, is KAGVTQTPRYLIKTRGQQVTLSCSPISGHRSVSWYQQTPGQGLQFLFEYFSETQRNKGNFPGRFSGRQFSNSRSEMNVSTLELGDSALYLCASSLVQSYGYTFGSGTRLTVV.

The genes are TRBV7-9 and TRBJ1-5, with D perhaps matching TRBD1 (5 bases). V was pared by 8 bases and J by 5 bases, with 25 bases between. CDR3 length: 17 amino acids. From germline, CDR1 is SEHNR and CDR2 FQNEAQ (reference sequence). The CDR3 DNA sequence: TGTGCCAGCGCACCGGGACGGATATCCTCGGGGGATCAGCCCCAGCATTTT. This sequence encodes CASAPGRISSGDQPQHF.

This clone was observed a single time. V usage is TRBV6-6 and J usage is TRBJ1-2, with 11 bases matching TRBD1. The CDR3 loop spans 13 amino acids. V lost 4 bases to trimming and J lost 6 bases; unmatched junction nucleotides: 1. Germline lookup yields CDR1 MNHNY and CDR2 SVGAGI (reference sequence). The CDR3 loop reads CASSWTGGNGYTF. CDR3 coding DNA: TGTGCCAGCAGTTGGACAGGGGGCAATGGCTACACCTTC.

CDR3 DNA: TGCGCCAGCAGCCAAGAGGCTAGCGGATCGACAGATACGCAGTATTTT. Translating gives CASSQEASGSTDTQYF. The V and J genes are TRBV4-3 and TRBJ2-3; 7 nucleotides line up with TRBD2. After removal of 0 bases from V and 3 bases from J, the junction contained 6 bases not matched to a gene. CDR3 size: 16 residues. Germline lookup yields CDR1 LGHNA and CDR2 YSLEER.